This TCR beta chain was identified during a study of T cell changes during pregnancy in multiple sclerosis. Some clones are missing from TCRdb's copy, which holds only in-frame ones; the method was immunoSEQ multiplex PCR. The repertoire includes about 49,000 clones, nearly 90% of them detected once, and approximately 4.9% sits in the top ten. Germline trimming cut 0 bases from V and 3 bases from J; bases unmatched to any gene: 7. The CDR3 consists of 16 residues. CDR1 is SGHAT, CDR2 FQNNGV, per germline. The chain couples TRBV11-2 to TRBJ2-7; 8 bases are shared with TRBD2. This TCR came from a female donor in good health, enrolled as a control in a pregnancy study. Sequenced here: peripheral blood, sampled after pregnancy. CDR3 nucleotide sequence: TGTGCCAGCAGCTTAGAAGGCCGAGCGGGAGTCTACGAGCAGTACTTC. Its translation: CASSLEGRAGVYEQYF.